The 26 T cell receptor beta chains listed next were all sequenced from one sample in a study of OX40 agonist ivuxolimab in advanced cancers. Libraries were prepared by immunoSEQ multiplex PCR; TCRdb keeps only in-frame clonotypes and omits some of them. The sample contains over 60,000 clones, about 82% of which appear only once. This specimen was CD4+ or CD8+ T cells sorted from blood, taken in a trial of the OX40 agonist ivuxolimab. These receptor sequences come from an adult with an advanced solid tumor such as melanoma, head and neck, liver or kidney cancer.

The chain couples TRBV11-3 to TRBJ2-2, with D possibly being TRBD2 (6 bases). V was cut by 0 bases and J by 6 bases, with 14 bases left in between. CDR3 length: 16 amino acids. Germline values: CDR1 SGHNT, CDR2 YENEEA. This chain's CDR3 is CASSLEGGFGAGELFF. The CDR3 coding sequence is TGTGCCAGCAGCTTAGAGGGGGGTTTCGGTGCCGGGGAGCTGTTTTTT.

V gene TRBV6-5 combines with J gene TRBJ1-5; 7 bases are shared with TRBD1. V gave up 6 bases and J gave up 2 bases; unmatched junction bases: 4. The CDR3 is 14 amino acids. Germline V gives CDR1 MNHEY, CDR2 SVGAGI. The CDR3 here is CASRRTGRNQPQHF. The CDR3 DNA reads TGTGCCAGCAGAAGGACAGGACGCAATCAGCCCCAGCATTTT.

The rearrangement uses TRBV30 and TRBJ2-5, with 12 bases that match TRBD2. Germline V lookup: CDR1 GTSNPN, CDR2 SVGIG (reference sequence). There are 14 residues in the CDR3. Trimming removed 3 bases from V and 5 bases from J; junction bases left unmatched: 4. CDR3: CAWRTSGRGETQYF. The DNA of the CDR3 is TGTGCCTGGAGGACTAGCGGGAGAGGCGAGACCCAGTACTTC.

The CDR3 loop reads CASSREVTRNEQFF. Written as DNA, the CDR3 is TGTGCCAGCAGCCGCGAAGTTACTAGGAATGAGCAGTTCTTC. The V gene is TRBV2, the J gene TRBJ2-1, with a possible D match to TRBD2 (5 bases). Germline V gives CDR1 SNHLY, CDR2 FYNNEI. Trimming took off 6 bases at V and 7 bases at J, with 16 bases between the two ends. The CDR3 covers 14 residues. Looking up the rest from reference TRBV2 and TRBJ2-1 gives the full variable domain: EPEVTQTPSHQVTQMGQEVILRCVPISNHLYFYWYRQILGQKVEFLVSFYNNEISEKSEIFDDQFSVERPDGSNFTLKIRSTKLEDSAMYFCASSREVTRNEQFFGPGTRLTVL.

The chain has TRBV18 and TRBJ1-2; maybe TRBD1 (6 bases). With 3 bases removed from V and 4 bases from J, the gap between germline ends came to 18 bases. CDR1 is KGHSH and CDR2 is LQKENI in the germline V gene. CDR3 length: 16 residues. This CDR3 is CASSPTSGARGYGYTF. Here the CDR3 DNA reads TGTGCCAGCTCACCCACATCGGGGGCGCGGGGCTATGGCTACACCTTC.

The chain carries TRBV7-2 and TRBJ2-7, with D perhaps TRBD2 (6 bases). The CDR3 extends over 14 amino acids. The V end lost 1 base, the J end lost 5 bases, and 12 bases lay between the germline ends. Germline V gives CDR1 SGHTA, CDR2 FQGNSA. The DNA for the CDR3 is TGTGCCAGCAGCTTAGGTTTCGGCGGGGACGAGCAGTACTTC. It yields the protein CASSLGFGGDEQYF.

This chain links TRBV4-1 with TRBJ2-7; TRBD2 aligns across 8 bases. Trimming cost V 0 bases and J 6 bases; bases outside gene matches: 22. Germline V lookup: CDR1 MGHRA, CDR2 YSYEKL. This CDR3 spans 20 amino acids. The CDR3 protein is CASSQDEDSPGKREQGEQYV. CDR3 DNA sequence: TGCGCCAGCAGCCAAGATGAGGACAGTCCCGGGAAGCGGGAGCAGGGCGAGCAGTACGTC.

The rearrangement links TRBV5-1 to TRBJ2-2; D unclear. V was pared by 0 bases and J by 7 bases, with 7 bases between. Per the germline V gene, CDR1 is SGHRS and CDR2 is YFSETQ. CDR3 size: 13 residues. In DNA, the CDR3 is TGCGCCAGCAGCTTGGGACCGGGCGGGGAGCTGTTTTTT. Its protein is CASSLGPGGELFF.

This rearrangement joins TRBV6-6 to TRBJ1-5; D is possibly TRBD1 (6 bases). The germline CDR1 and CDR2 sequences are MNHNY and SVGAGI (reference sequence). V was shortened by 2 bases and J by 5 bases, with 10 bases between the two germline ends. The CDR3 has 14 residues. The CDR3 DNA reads TGTGCCAGCAGTTACGGGGGGCCCGATCAGCCCCAGCATTTT. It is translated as CASSYGGPDQPQHF.

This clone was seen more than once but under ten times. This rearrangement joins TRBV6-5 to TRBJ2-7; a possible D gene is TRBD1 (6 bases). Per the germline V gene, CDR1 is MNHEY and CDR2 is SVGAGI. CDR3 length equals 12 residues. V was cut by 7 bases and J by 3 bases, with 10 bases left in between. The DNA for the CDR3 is TGTGCCAGCAAGAAGGGGGACTACGAGCAGTACTTC. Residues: CASKKGDYEQYF.

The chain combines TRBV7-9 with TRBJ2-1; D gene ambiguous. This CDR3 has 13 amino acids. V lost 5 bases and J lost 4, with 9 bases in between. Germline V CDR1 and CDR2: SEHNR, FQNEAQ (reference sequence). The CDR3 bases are TGTGCCAGCAGCGCGGAGAGGTACAATGAGCAGTTCTTC. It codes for CASSAERYNEQFF.

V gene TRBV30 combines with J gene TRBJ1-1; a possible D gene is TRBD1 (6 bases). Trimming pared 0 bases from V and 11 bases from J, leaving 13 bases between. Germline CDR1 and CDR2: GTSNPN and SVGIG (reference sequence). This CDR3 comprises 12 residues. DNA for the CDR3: TGTGCCTGGAGTGTACAGGGTGGGGCGGCTTTCTTT. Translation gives CAWSVQGGAAFF.

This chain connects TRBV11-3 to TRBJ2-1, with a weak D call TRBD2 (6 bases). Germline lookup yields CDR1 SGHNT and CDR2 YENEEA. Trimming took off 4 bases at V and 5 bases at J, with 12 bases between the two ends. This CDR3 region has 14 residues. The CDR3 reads CASSYRDFNNEQFF. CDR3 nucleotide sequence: TGTGCCAGCAGCTACCGGGACTTCAACAATGAGCAGTTCTTC. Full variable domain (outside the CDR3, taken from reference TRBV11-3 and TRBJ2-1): EAGVVQSPRYKIIEKKQPVAFWCNPISGHNTLYWYLQNLGQGPELLIRYENEEAVDDSQLPKDRFSAERLKGVDSTLKIQPAELGDSAVYLCASSYRDFNNEQFFGPGTRLTVL.

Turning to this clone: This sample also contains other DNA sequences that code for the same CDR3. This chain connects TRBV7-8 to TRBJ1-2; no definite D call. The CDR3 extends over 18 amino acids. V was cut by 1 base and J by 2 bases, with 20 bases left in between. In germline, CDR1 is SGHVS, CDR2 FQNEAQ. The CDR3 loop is CASSLEFATAYLNYGYTF. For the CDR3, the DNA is TGTGCCAGCAGCTTAGAGTTCGCCACCGCCTACCTCAACTATGGCTACACCTTC.

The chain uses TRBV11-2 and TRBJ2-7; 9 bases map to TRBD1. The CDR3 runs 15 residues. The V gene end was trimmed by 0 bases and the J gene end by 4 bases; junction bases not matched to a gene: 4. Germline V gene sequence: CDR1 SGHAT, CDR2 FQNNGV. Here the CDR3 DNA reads TGTGCCAGCAGCTTAGATATCGGGACAGGGTACGAGCAGTACTTC. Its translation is CASSLDIGTGYEQYF.

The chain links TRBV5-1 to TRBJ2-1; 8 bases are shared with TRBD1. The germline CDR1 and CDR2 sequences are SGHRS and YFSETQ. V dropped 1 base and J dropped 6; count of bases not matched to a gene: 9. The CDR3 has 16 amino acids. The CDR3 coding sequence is TGCGCCAGCAGCTTGTGGCGGACAGGGAACGGCAATGAGCAGTTCTTC. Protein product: CASSLWRTGNGNEQFF.

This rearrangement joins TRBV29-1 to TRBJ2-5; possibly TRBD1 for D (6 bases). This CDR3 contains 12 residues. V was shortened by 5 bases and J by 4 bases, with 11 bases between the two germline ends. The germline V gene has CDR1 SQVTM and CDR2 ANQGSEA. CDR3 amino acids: CSVRTARETQYF. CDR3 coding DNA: TGCAGCGTTCGGACAGCACGAGAGACCCAGTACTTC.

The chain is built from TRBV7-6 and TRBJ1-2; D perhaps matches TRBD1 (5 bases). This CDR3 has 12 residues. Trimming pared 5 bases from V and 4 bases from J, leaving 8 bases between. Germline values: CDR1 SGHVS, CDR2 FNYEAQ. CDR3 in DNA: TGTGCCAGCAGCCCCACAGGCTATGGCTACACCTTC. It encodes CASSPTGYGYTF.

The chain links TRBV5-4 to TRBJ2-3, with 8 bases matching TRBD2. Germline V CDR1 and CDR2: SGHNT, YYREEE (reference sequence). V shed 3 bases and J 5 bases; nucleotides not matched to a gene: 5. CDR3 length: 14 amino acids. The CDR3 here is CASSSGLVQDTQYF. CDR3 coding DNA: TGTGCCAGCAGCTCGGGACTAGTACAAGATACGCAGTATTTT.

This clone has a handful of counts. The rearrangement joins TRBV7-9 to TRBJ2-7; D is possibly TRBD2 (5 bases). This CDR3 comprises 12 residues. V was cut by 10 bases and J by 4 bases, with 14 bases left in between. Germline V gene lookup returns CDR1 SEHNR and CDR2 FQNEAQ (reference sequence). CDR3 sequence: CATGESGYEQYF. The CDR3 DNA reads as TGTGCCACCGGGGAAAGTGGTTACGAGCAGTACTTC.

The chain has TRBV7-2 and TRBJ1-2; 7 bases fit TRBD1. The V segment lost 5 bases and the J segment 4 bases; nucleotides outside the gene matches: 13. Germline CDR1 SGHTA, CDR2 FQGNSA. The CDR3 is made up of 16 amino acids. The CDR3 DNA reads TGTGCCAGCAGCCCAGCCCCACAGGGGTCGCTCTATGGCTACACCTTC. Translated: CASSPAPQGSLYGYTF. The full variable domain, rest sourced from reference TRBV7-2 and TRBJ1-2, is GAGVSQSPSNKVTEKGKDVELRCDPISGHTALYWYRQSLGQGLEFLIYFQGNSAPDKSGLPSDRFSAERTGGSVSTLTIQRTQQEDSAVYLCASSPAPQGSLYGYTFGSGTRLTVV.

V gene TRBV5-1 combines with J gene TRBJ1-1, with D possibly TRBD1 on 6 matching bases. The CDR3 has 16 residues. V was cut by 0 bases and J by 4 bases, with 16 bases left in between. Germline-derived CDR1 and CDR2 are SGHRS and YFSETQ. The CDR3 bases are TGCGCCAGCAGCTTGGAGCCAGGGGCACTGAGCACTGAAGCTTTCTTT. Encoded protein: CASSLEPGALSTEAFF. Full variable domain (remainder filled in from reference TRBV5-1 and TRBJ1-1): KAGVTQTPRYLIKTRGQQVTLSCSPISGHRSVSWYQQTPGQGLQFLFEYFSETQRNKGNFPGRFSGRQFSNSRSEMNVSTLELGDSALYLCASSLEPGALSTEAFFGQGTRLTVV.

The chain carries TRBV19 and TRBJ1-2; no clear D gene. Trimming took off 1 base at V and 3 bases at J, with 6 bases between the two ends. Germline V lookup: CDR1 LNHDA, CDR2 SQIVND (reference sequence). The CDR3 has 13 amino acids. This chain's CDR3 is CASSIGRYYGYTF. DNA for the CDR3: TGTGCCAGTAGTATAGGCAGGTACTATGGCTACACCTTC.

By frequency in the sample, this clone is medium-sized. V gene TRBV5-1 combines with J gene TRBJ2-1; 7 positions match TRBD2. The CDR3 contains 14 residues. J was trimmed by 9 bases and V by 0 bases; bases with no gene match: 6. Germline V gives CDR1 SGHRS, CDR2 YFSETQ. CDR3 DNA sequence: TGCGCCAGCAGCTTGGAGGGGAGGGCACGTGAGCAGTTCTTC. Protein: CASSLEGRAREQFF.

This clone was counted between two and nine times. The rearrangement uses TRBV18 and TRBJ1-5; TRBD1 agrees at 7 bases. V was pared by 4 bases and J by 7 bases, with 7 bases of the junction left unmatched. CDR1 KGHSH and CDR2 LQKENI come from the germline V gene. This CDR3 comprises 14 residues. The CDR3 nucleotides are TGTGCCAGCTCACACGAGGGGGCAGGGCAGCCCCAGCATTTT. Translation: CASSHEGAGQPQHF.

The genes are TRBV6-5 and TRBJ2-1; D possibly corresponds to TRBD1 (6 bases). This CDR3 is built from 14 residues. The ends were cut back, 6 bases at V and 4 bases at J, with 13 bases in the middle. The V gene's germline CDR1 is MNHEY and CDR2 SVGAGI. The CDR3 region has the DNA TGTGCCAGCAGACTACCTGGACAGTACAATGAGCAGTTCTTC. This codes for CASRLPGQYNEQFF.